What follows are 22 T cell receptor beta chains derived from one specimen sequenced in a study of CD4 T cell repertoires in COVID-19. TCRdb keeps only in-frame clones here, not all; method: immunoSEQ multiplex PCR. Here the sample spans over 75,000 clones, about 83% being singletons. The sequences come from CD4+ T cells from peripheral blood, collected after recovery from COVID-19. The receptors stem from a human donor who had COVID-19.

V gene TRBV3-1 (or the pseudogene TRBV3-2) combines with J gene TRBJ1-5, with D unclear. Germline V gene lookup returns CDR1 LGHDT and CDR2 YNNKEL (reference sequence). There are 12 residues in the CDR3. V was trimmed by 5 bases and J by 7 bases, leaving 9 bases between them. Here the CDR3 reads CASSFLNQPQHF. As DNA, the CDR3 is TGTGCCAGCAGCTTCCTGAACCAGCCCCAGCATTTT.

The CDR3 DNA sequence: TGCGCCAGCAGCCGTGGCTCGGGACCGAACACCGGGGAGCTGTTTTTT. It specifies CASSRGSGPNTGELFF. The V gene is TRBV4-1, the J gene TRBJ2-2, with D perhaps matching TRBD1 or TRBD2 (5 bases each). Germline V CDR1 and CDR2: MGHRA, YSYEKL. Between the trimmed V and J ends, which lost 4 bases and 0 bases, there was a span of 12 bases. The CDR3 is 16 residues long.

The genes are TRBV7-6 and TRBJ2-5; D is perhaps TRBD1 (7 bases). Germline V gene sequence: CDR1 SGHVS, CDR2 FNYEAQ. The CDR3 totals 14 residues. Trimming cost V 5 bases and J 4 bases, with 14 bases left between them. In DNA, the CDR3 is TGTGCCAGCAGCGCCGCAGGGGGAGGAGAGACCCAGTACTTC. Residues: CASSAAGGGETQYF.

The gene calls are TRBV11-2 and TRBJ2-2, with 7 positions matching TRBD2. The CDR3 totals 16 residues. The junction had 10 bases not matched to a gene; V was cut back by 5 bases and J by 4 bases. Per germline, CDR1 SGHAT and CDR2 FQNNGV. DNA for the CDR3: TGTGCCAGCAGCCGAATTAAAGGGGAGGGCACCGGGGAGCTGTTTTTT. This gives the protein CASSRIKGEGTGELFF.

The V call is TRBV15, the J call TRBJ2-3; 8 bases agree with TRBD2. The CDR3 covers 15 residues. Germline V gene lookup returns CDR1 LNHNV and CDR2 YYDKDF (reference sequence). After removal of 0 bases from V and 6 bases from J, the junction contained 5 bases not matched to a gene. CDR3 region: CATSRESGSIDTQYF. The CDR3 region has the DNA TGTGCCACCAGCAGAGAAAGCGGGAGTATTGATACGCAGTATTTT. Full variable domain (missing parts from reference TRBV15 and TRBJ2-3): DAMVIQNPRYQVTQFGKPVTLSCSQTLNHNVMYWYQQKSSQAPKLLFHYYDKDFNNEADTPDNFQSRRPNTSFCFLDIRSPGLGDTAMYLCATSRESGSIDTQYFGPGTRLTVL.

The chain links TRBV5-1 to TRBJ2-6, with 7 bases lining up with TRBD1. J gave up 2 bases and V 2 bases, and 1 base lay outside the gene matches. The CDR3 consists of 15 residues. CDR1 SGHRS and CDR2 YFSETQ come from the germline V gene. CDR3 DNA: TGCGCCAGCAGCTTTACAGGGGCTGGGGCCAACGTCCTGACTTTC. Translation gives CASSFTGAGANVLTF.

This clone has just one count. This rearrangement joins TRBV21-1 to TRBJ2-1; the table's D gene call, TRBD2, was not cross checked with the DNA. TRBV21-1 has pseudogene status. CDR3 length: 12 residues. DNA of the CDR3: TGTGCCAGCAGCCGAAGCGGTAATGAGCAGTTCTTC. Protein product: CASSRSGNEQFF.

The rearrangement joins TRBV28 to TRBJ1-1; perhaps TRBD1 as D (6 bases). V was clipped by 7 bases and J by 4 bases, with 19 bases between them. The germline V gene has CDR1 MDHEN and CDR2 SYDVKM. The CDR3 runs to 15 residues. The CDR3 region has the DNA TGTGCCAGCACGGAGGGGGGCGGAGGTAGCACTGAAGCTTTCTTT. Translated: CASTEGGGGSTEAFF.

CDR3 sequence reads: CASSEMRGISNQPQHF. The CDR3, as DNA: TGTGCCAGCAGTGAAATGCGGGGGATTAGCAATCAGCCCCAGCATTTT. This chain links TRBV6-1 with TRBJ1-5, with TRBD1 as a possible D gene (5 bases). Germline assignment: CDR1 MNHNS and CDR2 SASEGT. Deletions cut 2 bases from V and 0 bases from J, with 11 bases between. The CDR3 is made up of 16 amino acids.

The V gene is TRBV19, the J gene TRBJ2-3, with D perhaps matching TRBD2 (5 bases). Germline CDR1 reads LNHDA; CDR2 reads SQIVND (reference sequence). The CDR3 has 14 amino acids. Trimming stripped 5 bases from V and 3 bases from J, with 12 bases between. The CDR3 loop is CASSPGKRTDTQYF. Written as DNA, the CDR3 is TGTGCCAGTAGTCCGGGGAAGAGGACAGATACGCAGTATTTT.

The chain uses TRBV2 and TRBJ1-6; D is ambiguous. CDR3 size: 15 residues. The V end lost 4 bases, the J end lost 7 bases, and 14 bases lay between the germline ends. Per germline, CDR1 SNHLY and CDR2 FYNNEI. CDR3 in amino acids: CASSVDVGGNSPLHF. The CDR3 DNA sequence: TGTGCCAGCAGTGTGGACGTGGGAGGGAATTCACCCCTCCACTTT.

V usage is TRBV29-1 and J usage is TRBJ2-2; D assignment may be TRBD1 or TRBD2 (6 bases each). This CDR3 spans 14 amino acids. V lost 4 bases, J lost 5 bases, and 14 bases lay in between. The germline V gene encodes CDR1 SQVTM and CDR2 ANQGSEA. CDR3 sequence: CSVGWGAGTGELFF. CDR3 nucleotide sequence: TGCAGCGTTGGTTGGGGGGCAGGGACCGGGGAGCTGTTTTTT.

In the case of this clone: Sequence at one end of the junction differs from germline and may be a read error. The chain recombines TRBV6-5 with TRBJ2-7; D might be TRBD2 (5 bases). CDR3 size: 13 residues. Germline CDR1 reads MNHEY; CDR2 reads SVGAGI. The DNA of the CDR3 is TGTGTCAGCAGTTACTCGGGGTTCTACGAGCAGTACTTC. Translating gives CVSSYSGFYEQYF.

The V call is TRBV5-1, the J call TRBJ2-1, with no clear D. The CDR3 is made up of 13 amino acids. V lost 0 bases to trimming and J lost 6 bases, with 7 bases between them. Germline CDR1 is SGHRS and CDR2 is YFSETQ. This CDR3 is CASSLDQGNEQFF. CDR3 nucleotide sequence: TGCGCCAGCAGCTTGGATCAAGGCAATGAGCAGTTCTTC. The full variable domain, its missing parts supplied by reference TRBV5-1 and TRBJ2-1, is KAGVTQTPRYLIKTRGQQVTLSCSPISGHRSVSWYQQTPGQGLQFLFEYFSETQRNKGNFPGRFSGRQFSNSRSEMNVSTLELGDSALYLCASSLDQGNEQFFGPGTRLTVL.

This chain connects TRBV20-1 to TRBJ2-7; no clear D gene. Trimming removed 3 bases at V and 4 bases at J, with 10 bases between. This CDR3 region has 12 residues. CDR1 is DFQATT, CDR2 SNEGSKA, per germline (reference sequence). CDR3 nucleotides: TGCAGTGCTAGTCTGGGGTTATACGAGCAGTACTTC. This translates into CSASLGLYEQYF.

V and J are TRBV6-1 and TRBJ2-5; 7 nucleotides align to TRBD1. CDR1 is MNHNS, CDR2 SASEGT, per germline. The CDR3 contains 14 residues. V dropped 2 bases and J dropped 7; count of bases not matched to a gene: 7. The CDR3 protein is CASSEIGGGLTQYF. In DNA, the CDR3 is TGTGCCAGCAGTGAAATAGGGGGCGGACTGACCCAGTACTTC.

The chain's CDR3 is CASRLRDFSSDTQYF. The CDR3 DNA sequence: TGTGCCAGTAGACTCCGGGACTTCTCATCGGATACGCAGTATTTT. This sequence joins TRBV19 and TRBJ2-3, with a possible D match to TRBD2 (6 bases). Germline CDR1 is LNHDA and CDR2 is SQIVND (reference sequence). The V end was cut by 6 bases, the J end by 6 bases, with 19 bases between. CDR3 length: 15 residues.

This rearrangement joins TRBV3-1 (or the pseudogene TRBV3-2) to TRBJ2-7; 7 bases align to TRBD1. J gave up 2 bases and V 2 bases, and 6 bases lay outside the gene matches. Germline V gene data show CDR1 as LGHDT and CDR2 as YNNKEL (reference sequence). This CDR3 is built from 15 residues. CDR3 nucleotides: TGTGCCAGCAGCCAACTATCGGGACAGACCTACGAGCAGTACTTC. Translation: CASSQLSGQTYEQYF.

In its sample, this clone was seen once. The chain combines TRBV19 with TRBJ2-2, with TRBD1 as a possible D gene (5 bases). Trimming stripped 6 bases from V and 1 base from J, with 12 bases between. Germline V gives CDR1 LNHDA, CDR2 SQIVND (reference sequence). This CDR3 spans 15 amino acids. Here the CDR3 DNA reads TGTGCCAGTAGCCCTGGGGCAGGGAACACCGGGGAGCTGTTTTTT. Its translation is CASSPGAGNTGELFF. The entire variable domain, with the rest obtained from reference TRBV19 and TRBJ2-2, is as follows: DGGITQSPKYLFRKEGQNVTLSCEQNLNHDAMYWYRQDPGQGLRLIYYSQIVNDFQKGDIAEGYSVSREKKESFPLTVTSAQKNPTAFYLCASSPGAGNTGELFFGEGSRLTVL.

The chain combines TRBV19 with TRBJ2-1, with 10 positions matching TRBD1. V trimming: 4 bases; J trimming: 4 bases; junction bases outside the gene matches: 4. The CDR3 length is 15 residues. The V gene's germline CDR1 is LNHDA and CDR2 SQIVND (reference sequence). CDR3: CASSRPGQGYNEQFF. CDR3 DNA: TGTGCCAGTAGTAGACCGGGACAGGGGTACAATGAGCAGTTCTTC.

This rearrangement joins TRBV14 to TRBJ2-3; D is uncertain. The CDR3 is made up of 14 amino acids. Trimming stripped 4 bases from V and 0 bases from J, with 8 bases between. Germline V gene data show CDR1 as SGHDN and CDR2 as FVKESK. CDR3 sequence reads: CASSRALSTDTQYF. CDR3 sequence (DNA): TGTGCCAGCAGCCGGGCCCTTAGCACAGATACGCAGTATTTT.

The CDR3 loop is CASSPWTGKVTTEAFF. DNA for the CDR3: TGTGCCAGCAGCCCTTGGACGGGAAAGGTTACCACTGAAGCTTTCTTT. The V and J genes are TRBV6-2 or TRBV6-3 and TRBJ1-1; D uncertain. Germline CDR1 is MNHEY and CDR2 is SVGEGT. CDR3 length: 16 amino acids. Trimming stripped 6 bases from V and 4 bases from J, with 21 bases between.